This T cell receptor beta chain was recovered during a study of blood T cell repertoires in COVID-19. As for the study in general: There were acute and convalescent COVID-19 samples, and they came from the United States, Italy and Spain.

In the source study's methods: Amplified reference gene primers provided the basis for estimating nucleated cell counts. Here immunoSEQ multiplex PCR was the method, and the copy in TCRdb shows in-frame clones only, minus some. V and J calls and clone size are those listed in that table; D and trimming were worked out from the DNA. The profile shows 65,000 to 90,000 clones, 65% to 85% of them singletons. The germline V gene encodes CDR1 SGHTA and CDR2 FQGNSA. Trimming removed 4 bases at V and 1 base at J, with 5 bases between. This CDR3 region has 13 residues. The rearrangement joins TRBV7-2 to TRBJ2-1; D unresolved. This clonotype was obtained from a woman aged 55-70 years with acute or convalescent COVID-19. The sequencing sample was made of peripheral blood. DNA for the CDR3: TGTGCCAGCAGCTGGCAGTCCTACAATGAGCAGTTCTTC. Protein sequence: CASSWQSYNEQFF.